Listed here are 5 T cell receptor beta chains from one sample, sequenced in a study of CXCR3-negative and CXCR3-positive naive CD8 T cells. cDNA libraries for TRB were generated by 5' RACE incorporating UMI labels. TCRdb re-called the 5' RACE reads and shows each CDR3 protein once, DNA omitted. This table lists about 9,100 distinct CDR3 sequences. The sample consisted of naive CXCR3- CD8+ T cells from blood. Subset specified: CD45RO-CCR7+CD27+CD95- naive CD8+ T cells lacking CXCR3 (TNR3-). These receptors originate from a human donor in good health. Some clones in this sample may be carry-over from other donors' samples.

This sequence joins TRBV7-9 and TRBJ2-5. The CDR3 runs to 12 residues. Germline V gene sequence: CDR1 SEHNR, CDR2 FQNEAQ (reference sequence). CDR3 residues: CASSLVGETQYF. The full variable domain, in which reference TRBV7-9 and TRBJ2-5 provide the parts outside the CDR3, is DTGVSQNPRHKITKRGQNVTFRCDPISEHNRLYWYRQTLGQGPEFLTYFQNEAQLEKSRLLSDRFSAERPKGSFSTLEIQRTEQGDSAMYLCASSLVGETQYFGPGTRLLVL.

This rearrangement joins TRBV28 to TRBJ2-7; TCRdb gives TRBD2 as the D gene, but with no DNA this cannot be confirmed. Germline values: CDR1 MDHEN, CDR2 SYDVKM. This CDR3 contains 11 residues. The chain's CDR3 is CATRGGYEPYF.

By frequency, this clonotype registers medium-sized. The chain joins TRBV29-1 to TRBJ2-1. The CDR3 sequence is 11 residues long. The germline V gene encodes CDR1 SQVTM and CDR2 ANQGSEA. CDR3 in amino acids: CSVVLDNEQFF.

V is TRBV27 and J is TRBJ2-5; no DNA is available, so the TRBD2 call from TCRdb remains unchecked. Germline V gene sequence: CDR1 MNHEY, CDR2 SMNVEV (reference sequence). The CDR3 is 14 amino acids. The CDR3 reads CASSLTSGMETQYF.

The gene calls are TRBV18 and TRBJ1-3. The CDR3 totals 15 residues. The germline V gene encodes CDR1 KGHSH and CDR2 LQKENI. This CDR3 is CASSPPGDSGNTIYF.